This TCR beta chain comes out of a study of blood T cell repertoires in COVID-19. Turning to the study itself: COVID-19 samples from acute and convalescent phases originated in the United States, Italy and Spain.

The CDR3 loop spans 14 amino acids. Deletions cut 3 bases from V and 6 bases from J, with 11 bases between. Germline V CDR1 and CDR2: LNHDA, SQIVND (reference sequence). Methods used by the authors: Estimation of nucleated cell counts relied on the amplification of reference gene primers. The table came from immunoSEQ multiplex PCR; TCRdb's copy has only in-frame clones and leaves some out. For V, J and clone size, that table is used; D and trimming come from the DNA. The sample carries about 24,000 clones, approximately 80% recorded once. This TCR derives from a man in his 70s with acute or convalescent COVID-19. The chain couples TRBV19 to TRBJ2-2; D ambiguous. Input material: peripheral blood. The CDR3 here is CASSIFPPPGELFF. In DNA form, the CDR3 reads TGTGCCAGTAGTATTTTCCCTCCTCCCGGGGAGCTGTTTTTT.